This is a list of T cell receptor beta chains from one sample in a study of tumor-infiltrating lymphocytes in localized non-small cell lung cancer. The assay was immunoSEQ multiplex PCR, and TCRdb's table has in-frame clones only and misses some. The sample carries about 8,400 clones, over 70% recorded once. Sequenced input: uninvolved lung tissue not adjacent to the tumor. Source of these receptors: a human donor with non-small cell lung cancer. CDR3s include the opening cysteine and the closing phenylalanine or tryptophan. A D gene is named only where the DNA matches it firmly.

D gene	V gene	J gene	CDR3 protein
NA	TRBV6-6	TRBJ2-2	CASGGADTGELFF
NA	TRBV2	TRBJ1-5	CASSEQGSGNQPQHF
NA	TRBV28	TRBJ1-1	CASRSTGAGWGTEAFF
NA	TRBV11-2	TRBJ1-3	CASSLDSFSGNTIYF
NA	TRBV2	TRBJ1-1	CASSDVGASNTEAFF
NA	TRBV14	TRBJ2-1	CASSQGAYSEQFF
TRBD1	TRBV11-2	TRBJ2-5	CASSRGTGQETQYF
TRBD1	TRBV9	TRBJ1-5	CASSRGQVEQPQHF
NA	TRBV11-1	TRBJ2-7	CASSALSGAYEQYF
NA	TRBV14	TRBJ1-1	CASSQDQGGAFF
NA	TRBV30	TRBJ2-3	CACLSRVDTQYF
TRBD1	TRBV2	TRBJ2-7	CASSSHRGQFGQYF
NA	TRBV28	TRBJ1-1	CASNVAGMKAFF